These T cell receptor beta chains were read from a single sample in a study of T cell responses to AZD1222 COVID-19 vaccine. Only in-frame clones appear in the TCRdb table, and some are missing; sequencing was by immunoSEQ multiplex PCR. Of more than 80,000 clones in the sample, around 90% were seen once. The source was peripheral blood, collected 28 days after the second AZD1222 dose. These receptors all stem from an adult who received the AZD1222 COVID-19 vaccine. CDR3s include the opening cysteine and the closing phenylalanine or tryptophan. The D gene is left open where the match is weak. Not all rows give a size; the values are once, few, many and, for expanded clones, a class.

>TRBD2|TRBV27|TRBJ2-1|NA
CASSLFSGRAPYNEQFF
TGTGCCAGCAGTTTATTCAGCGGGAGGGCCCCCTACAATGAGCAGTTCTTC
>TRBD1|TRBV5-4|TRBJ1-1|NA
CASSPQGGRTEAFF
TGTGCCAGCAGCCCGCAGGGGGGTAGGACTGAAGCTTTCTTT
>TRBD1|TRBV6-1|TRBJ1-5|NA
CASSADRGTGNQPQHF
TGTGCCAGCAGTGCGGACAGGGGTACGGGCAATCAGCCCCAGCATTTT
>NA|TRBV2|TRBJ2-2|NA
CASSRTETNTGELFF
TGTGCCAGCAGTCGGACAGAAACAAACACCGGGGAGCTGTTTTTT
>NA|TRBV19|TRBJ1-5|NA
CASSFLIQTDSNQPQHF
TGTGCCAGTAGTTTCCTCATACAAACAGATAGCAATCAGCCCCAGCATTTT
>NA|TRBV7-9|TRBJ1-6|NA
CASSLGGNSPLHF
TGTGCCAGCAGCTTAGGGGGGAATTCACCCCTCCACTTT
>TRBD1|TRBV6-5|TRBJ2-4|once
CASRRGQGFGIQYF
TGTGCCAGCAGGCGGGGACAGGGTTTCGGCATTCAGTACTTC
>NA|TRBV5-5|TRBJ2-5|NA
CASSDRETQYF
TGTGCCAGCAGCGATAGGGAGACCCAGTACTTC
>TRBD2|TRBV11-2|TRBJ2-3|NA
CASSFLAGGPTADTQYF
TGTGCCAGCAGCTTCTTGGCGGGAGGGCCAACGGCAGATACGCAGTATTTT
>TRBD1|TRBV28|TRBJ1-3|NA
CASIPTGGASGNTIYF
TGTGCCAGCATTCCGACAGGGGGCGCTTCTGGAAACACCATATATTTT
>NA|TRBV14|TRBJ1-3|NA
CASSQGRGAGNTIYF
TGTGCCAGCAGCCAAGGAAGGGGCGCAGGAAACACCATATATTTT
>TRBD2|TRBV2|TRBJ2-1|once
CASSELGGSSYNEQFF
TGTGCCAGCAGTGAATTGGGAGGGAGCTCCTACAATGAGCAGTTCTTC
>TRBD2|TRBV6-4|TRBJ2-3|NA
CASSDSTSGSVDTQYF
TGTGCCAGCAGTGACTCGACTAGCGGGAGTGTAGATACGCAGTATTTT
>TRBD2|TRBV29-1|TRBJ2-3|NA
CSVPGLAYGDTQYF
TGCAGCGTCCCGGGACTAGCGTACGGAGATACGCAGTATTTT
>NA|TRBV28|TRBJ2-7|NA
CASSSGVQYF
TGTGCCAGCAGTTCAGGGGTCCAGTACTTC
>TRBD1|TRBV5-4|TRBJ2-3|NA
CASSSTGGGTDTQYF
TGTGCCAGCAGCTCGACAGGGGGCGGCACAGATACGCAGTATTTT
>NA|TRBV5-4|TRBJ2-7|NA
CASSFGGPVYEQYF
TGTGCCAGCAGCTTCGGGGGACCCGTATACGAGCAGTACTTC
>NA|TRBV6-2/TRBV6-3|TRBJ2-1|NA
CASSSPIRNEQFF
TGTGCCAGCAGTTCCCCAATTCGAAATGAGCAGTTCTTC
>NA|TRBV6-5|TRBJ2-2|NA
CASSPLGAGELFF
TGTGCCAGCAGCCCCCTCGGGGCCGGGGAGCTGTTTTTT
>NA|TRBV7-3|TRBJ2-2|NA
CASSQGQQNTGELFF
TGTGCCAGCAGCCAGGGTCAGCAGAACACCGGGGAGCTGTTTTTT
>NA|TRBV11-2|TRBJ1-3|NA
CASSSPSSGNTIYF
TGTGCCAGCAGCTCACCTTCCTCTGGAAACACCATATATTTT
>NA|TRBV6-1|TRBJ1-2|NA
CASSEARGGYTF
TGTGCCAGCAGTGAAGCGCGTGGAGGCTACACCTTC
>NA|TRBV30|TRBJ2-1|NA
CAWTNSGTLYNEQFF
TGTGCCTGGACCAATTCCGGGACACTCTACAATGAGCAGTTCTTC
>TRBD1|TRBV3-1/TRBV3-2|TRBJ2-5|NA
CASSHDRGQLGTQYF
TGTGCCAGCAGCCACGACAGGGGGCAGCTCGGGACCCAGTACTTC
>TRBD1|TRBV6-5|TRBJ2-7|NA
CASSYSGTGGTYEQYF
TGTGCCAGCAGTTACTCCGGGACAGGGGGAACCTACGAGCAGTACTTC
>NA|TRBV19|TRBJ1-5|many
CASSIRRENQPQHF
TGTGCCAGTAGTATCCGCAGGGAGAATCAGCCCCAGCATTTT
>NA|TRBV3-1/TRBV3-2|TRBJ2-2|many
CASSQVGGTGELFF
TGTGCCAGCAGCCAAGTAGGGGGCACCGGGGAGCTGTTTTTT
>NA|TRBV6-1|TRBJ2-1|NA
CASSENYNEQFF
TGTGCCAGCAGTGAAAACTACAATGAGCAGTTCTTC
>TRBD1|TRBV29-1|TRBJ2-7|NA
CSVGTGTYEQYF
TGCAGCGTGGGGACAGGGACCTACGAGCAGTACTTC
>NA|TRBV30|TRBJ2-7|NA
CAWSVPGLESSTGDEQYF
TGTGCCTGGAGTGTACCCGGGTTGGAATCATCAACAGGCGACGAGCAGTACTTC
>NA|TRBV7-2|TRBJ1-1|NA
CASSLASGNTEAFF
TGTGCCAGCAGCTTAGCGTCAGGGAACACTGAAGCTTTCTTT
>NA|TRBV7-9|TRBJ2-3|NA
CASNPPENTQYF
TGTGCCAGCAACCCCCCGGAGAATACGCAGTATTTT
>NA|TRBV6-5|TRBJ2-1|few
CASSYLGRVNEQFF
TGTGCCAGCAGTTACTTAGGACGGGTAAATGAGCAGTTCTTC
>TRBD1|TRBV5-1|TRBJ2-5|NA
CASSFPFPGQGETQYF
TGCGCCAGCAGCTTCCCTTTTCCGGGACAGGGGGAGACCCAGTACTTC
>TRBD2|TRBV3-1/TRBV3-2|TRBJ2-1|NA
CASSQDGRAGGYNEQFF
TGTGCCAGCAGCCAAGACGGTAGGGCGGGAGGGTACAATGAGCAGTTCTTC
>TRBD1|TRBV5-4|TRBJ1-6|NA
CASSPDRGTNSPLHF
TGTGCCAGCAGCCCTGACAGGGGGACTAATTCACCCCTCCACTTT
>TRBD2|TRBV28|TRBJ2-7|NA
CASRTGGRAIQYF
TGTGCCAGCAGGACGGGCGGGAGGGCCATCCAGTACTTC
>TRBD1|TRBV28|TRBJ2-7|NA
CASTQNRGPSSYEQYF
TGTGCCAGCACCCAGAACAGGGGGCCCTCCTCCTACGAGCAGTACTTC